This note documents a single T cell receptor (beta chain) sequence. Its specificity is unknown. The source of the sample is a study of beta chain features in type 1 diabetes. General study results and limits: TCRB rearrangement may or may not be influenced by HLA type; here this remained unresolved. Lower insertion and higher deletion counts appeared at VDJ junctions in type 1 diabetes patients.

Germline CDR1 reads KGHSH; CDR2 reads LQKENI. This CDR3 has 17 residues. V dropped 0 bases and J dropped 2 bases, with 16 bases sitting between them. The authors reverse transcribed all of the isolated RNA, so sequencing captured expressed TCRB transcripts. Profiled with immunoSEQ multiplex PCR; TCRdb holds only in-frame clones, not every one. The sample contains about half a million clones, more than 9.5% of which appear only once. V and J are TRBV18 and TRBJ2-5; D unresolved. What was sequenced was naive CD4+ T cells from blood. This TCR derives from a woman younger than 30 in good health. The CDR3 loop reads CASSPPGNAVLQETQYF. Here the CDR3 DNA reads TGTGCCAGCTCACCACCGGGGAACGCGGTATTACAAGAGACCCAGTACTTC.